This TCR beta chain is drawn from a study of T cells after yellow fever vaccination. The wider study: When fractions had low cell numbers, they were prepared with SMART-Seq v4 Ultra Low Input.

The CDR3 spans 16 residues. V dropped 4 bases and J dropped 0 bases, with 13 bases sitting between them. CDR1 is SQVTM, CDR2 ANQGSEA, per germline. General study points: The booster response re-showed most primary clones: 96% CD4, roughly 91% CD8.

This clonotype was detected a few times. As yet, its antigen is unknown. One entry per CDR3 protein, called by TCRdb with MiXCR from the 5' RACE reads. The data hold some 550,000 distinct CDR3 sequences, with 19% observed a single time. This rearrangement joins TRBV29-1 to TRBJ2-6; no firm D call. This clonotype originated in a young man who received the YFV17D yellow fever vaccine. The specimen comprised PBMCs, sampled 15 days after the yellow fever booster vaccination. The CDR3 loop reads CSVGLSQVSGANVLTF. The CDR3, as DNA: TGCAGCGTTGGACTTTCTCAGGTCTCTGGGGCCAACGTCCTGACTTTC.